This T cell receptor (beta chain) was identified in a study of OX40 agonist ivuxolimab in advanced cancers. Study information: The patients received agonistic anti-OX40 (CD134) antibody ivuxolimab. Among those enrolled, mean age was around 60 years (range about 20 to 79) and 82.7% were male. Whole-study results and caveats: The mean number of expanded clones was higher in CD8+ T cells than in CD4+.

TCRdb's table, derived via immunoSEQ multiplex PCR, lists solely in-frame clones and lacks some. The sample records approximately 77,000 clones, nearly 85% being singletons. For this clone: Its antigen remains unidentified.

V dropped 2 bases and J dropped 6 bases, with 9 bases sitting between them. The CDR3 is 13 amino acids. The germline V gene encodes CDR1 SGHTA and CDR2 FQGNSA. Source: CD4+ or CD8+ T cells sorted from blood, taken in a trial of the OX40 agonist ivuxolimab. The chain uses TRBV7-2 and TRBJ2-3, with D hard to call. This clonotype was sampled from an adult with an advanced solid tumor such as melanoma, head and neck, liver or kidney cancer. In DNA form, the CDR3 reads TGTGCCAGCAGCTTATGGCCTTCTGATACGCAGTATTTT. Translated: CASSLWPSDTQYF.